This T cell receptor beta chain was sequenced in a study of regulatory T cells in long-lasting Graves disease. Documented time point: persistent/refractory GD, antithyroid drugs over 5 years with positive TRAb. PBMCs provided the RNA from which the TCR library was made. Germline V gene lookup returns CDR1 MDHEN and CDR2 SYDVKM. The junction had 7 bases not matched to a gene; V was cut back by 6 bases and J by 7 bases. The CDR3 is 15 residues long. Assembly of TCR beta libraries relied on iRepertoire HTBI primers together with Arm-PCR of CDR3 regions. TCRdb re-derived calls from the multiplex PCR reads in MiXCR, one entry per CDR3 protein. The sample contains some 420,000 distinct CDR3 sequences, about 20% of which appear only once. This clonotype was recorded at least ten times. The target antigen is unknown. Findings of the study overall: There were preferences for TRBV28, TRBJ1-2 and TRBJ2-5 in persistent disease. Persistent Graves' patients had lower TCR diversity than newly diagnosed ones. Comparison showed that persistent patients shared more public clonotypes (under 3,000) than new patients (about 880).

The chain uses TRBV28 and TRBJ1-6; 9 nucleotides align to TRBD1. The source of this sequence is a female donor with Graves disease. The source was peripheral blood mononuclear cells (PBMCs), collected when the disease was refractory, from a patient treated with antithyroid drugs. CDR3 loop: CASRTGQGSNSPLHF. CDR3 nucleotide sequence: TGTGCCAGCAGGACGGGACAGGGTTCCAATTCACCCCTCCACTTT.